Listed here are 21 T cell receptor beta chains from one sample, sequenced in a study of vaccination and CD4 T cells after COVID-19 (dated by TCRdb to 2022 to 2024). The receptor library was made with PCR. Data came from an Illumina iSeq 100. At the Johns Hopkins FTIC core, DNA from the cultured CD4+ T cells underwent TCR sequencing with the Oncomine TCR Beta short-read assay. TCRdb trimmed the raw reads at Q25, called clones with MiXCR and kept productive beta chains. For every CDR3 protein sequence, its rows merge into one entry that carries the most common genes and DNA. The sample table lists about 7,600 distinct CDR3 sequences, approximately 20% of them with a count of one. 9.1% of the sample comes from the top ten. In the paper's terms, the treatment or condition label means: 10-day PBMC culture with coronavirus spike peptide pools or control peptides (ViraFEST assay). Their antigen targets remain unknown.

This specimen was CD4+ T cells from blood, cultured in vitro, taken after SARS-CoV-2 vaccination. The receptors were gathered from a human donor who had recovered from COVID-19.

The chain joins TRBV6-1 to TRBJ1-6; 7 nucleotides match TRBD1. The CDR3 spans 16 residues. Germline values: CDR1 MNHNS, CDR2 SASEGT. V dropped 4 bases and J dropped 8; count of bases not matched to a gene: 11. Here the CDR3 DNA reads TGTGCCAGCAGTGCGGTCCCGAGACAGGGCGATTCACCCCTCCACTTT. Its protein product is CASSAVPRQGDSPLHF.

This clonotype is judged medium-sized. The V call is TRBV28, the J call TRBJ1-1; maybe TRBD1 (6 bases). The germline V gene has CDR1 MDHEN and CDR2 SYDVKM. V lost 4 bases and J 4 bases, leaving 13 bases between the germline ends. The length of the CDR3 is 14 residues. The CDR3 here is CASSSYTGFTEAFF. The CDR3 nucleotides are TGTGCCAGCAGTTCCTATACAGGGTTCACTGAAGCTTTCTTT.

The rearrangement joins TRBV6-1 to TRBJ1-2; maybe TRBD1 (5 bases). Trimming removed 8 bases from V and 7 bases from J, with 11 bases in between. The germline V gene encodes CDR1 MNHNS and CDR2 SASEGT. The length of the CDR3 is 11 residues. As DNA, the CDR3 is TGTGCCAGCTCGGGGACTGTTGGCTACACCTTC. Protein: CASSGTVGYTF.

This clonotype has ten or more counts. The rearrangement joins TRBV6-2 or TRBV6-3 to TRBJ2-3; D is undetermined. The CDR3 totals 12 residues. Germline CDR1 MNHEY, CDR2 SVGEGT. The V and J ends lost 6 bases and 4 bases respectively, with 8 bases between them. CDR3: CASSYPPDTQYF. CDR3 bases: TGTGCCAGCAGCTACCCTCCAGATACGCAGTATTTT.

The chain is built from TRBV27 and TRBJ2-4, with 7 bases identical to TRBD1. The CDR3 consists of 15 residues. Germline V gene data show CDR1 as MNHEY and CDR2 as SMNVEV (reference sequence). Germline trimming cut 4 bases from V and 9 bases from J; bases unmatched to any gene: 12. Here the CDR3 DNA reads TGTGCCAGCAGTTCCACACACAGGGGTGGAAGCATTCAGTACTTC. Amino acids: CASSSTHRGGSIQYF.

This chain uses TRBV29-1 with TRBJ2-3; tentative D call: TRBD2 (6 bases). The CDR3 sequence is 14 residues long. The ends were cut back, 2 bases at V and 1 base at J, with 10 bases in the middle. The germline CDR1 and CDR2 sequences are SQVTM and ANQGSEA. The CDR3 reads CSVEPEGGTDTQYF. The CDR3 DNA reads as TGCAGCGTTGAACCGGAGGGAGGCACAGATACGCAGTATTTT.

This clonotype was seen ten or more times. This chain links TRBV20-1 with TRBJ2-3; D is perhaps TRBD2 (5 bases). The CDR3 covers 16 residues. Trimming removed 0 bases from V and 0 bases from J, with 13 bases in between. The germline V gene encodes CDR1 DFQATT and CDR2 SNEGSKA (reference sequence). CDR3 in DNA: TGCAGTGCTAGAGAAACAGCGGTGACTAGCACAGATACGCAGTATTTT. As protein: CSARETAVTSTDTQYF.

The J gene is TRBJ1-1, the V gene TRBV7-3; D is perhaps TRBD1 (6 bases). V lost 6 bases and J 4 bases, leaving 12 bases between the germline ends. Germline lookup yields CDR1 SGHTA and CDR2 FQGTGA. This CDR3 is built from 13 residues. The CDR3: CASRGGGGTEAFF. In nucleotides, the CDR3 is TGTGCCAGCAGGGGGGGAGGGGGCACTGAAGCTTTCTTT. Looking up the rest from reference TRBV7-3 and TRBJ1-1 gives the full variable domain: GAGVSQTPSNKVTEKGKYVELRCDPISGHTALYWYRQSLGQGPEFLIYFQGTGAADDSGLPNDRFFAVRPEGSVSTLKIQRTERGDSAVYLCASRGGGGTEAFFGQGTRLTVV.

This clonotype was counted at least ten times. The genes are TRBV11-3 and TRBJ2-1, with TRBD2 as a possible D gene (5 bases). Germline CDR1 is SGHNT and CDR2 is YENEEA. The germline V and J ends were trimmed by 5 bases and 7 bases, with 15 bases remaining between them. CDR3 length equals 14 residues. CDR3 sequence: CASSPRGALNEQFF. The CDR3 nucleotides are TGTGCCAGCAGCCCCCGGGGAGCGTTGAATGAGCAGTTCTTC.

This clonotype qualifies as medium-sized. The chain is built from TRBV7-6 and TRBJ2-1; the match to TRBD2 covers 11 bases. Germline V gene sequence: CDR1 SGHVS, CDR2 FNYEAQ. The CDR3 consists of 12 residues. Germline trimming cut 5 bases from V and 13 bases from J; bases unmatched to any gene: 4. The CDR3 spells CASSVSGRAQFF. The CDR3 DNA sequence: TGTGCCAGCAGCGTTAGCGGGAGGGCACAGTTCTTC.

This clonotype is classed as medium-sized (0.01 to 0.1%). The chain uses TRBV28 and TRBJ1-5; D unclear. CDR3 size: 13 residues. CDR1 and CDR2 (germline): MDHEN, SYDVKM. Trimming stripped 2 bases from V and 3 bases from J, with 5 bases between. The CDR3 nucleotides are TGTGCCAGCAGTTTAATCGTCAATCAGCCCCAGCATTTT. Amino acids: CASSLIVNQPQHF. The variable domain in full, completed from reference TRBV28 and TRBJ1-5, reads DVKVTQSSRYLVKRTGEKVFLECVQDMDHENMFWYRQDPGLGLRLIYFSYDVKMKEKGDIPEGYSVSREKKERFSLILESASTNQTSMYLCASSLIVNQPQHFGDGTRLSIL.

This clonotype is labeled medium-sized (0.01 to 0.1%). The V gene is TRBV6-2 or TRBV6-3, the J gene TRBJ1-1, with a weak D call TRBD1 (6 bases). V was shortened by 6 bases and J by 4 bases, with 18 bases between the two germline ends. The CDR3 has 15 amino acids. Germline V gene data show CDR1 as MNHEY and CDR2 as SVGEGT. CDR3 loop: CASRRPQGTPTEAFF. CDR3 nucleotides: TGTGCCAGCAGGCGACCGCAGGGGACCCCCACTGAAGCTTTCTTT.

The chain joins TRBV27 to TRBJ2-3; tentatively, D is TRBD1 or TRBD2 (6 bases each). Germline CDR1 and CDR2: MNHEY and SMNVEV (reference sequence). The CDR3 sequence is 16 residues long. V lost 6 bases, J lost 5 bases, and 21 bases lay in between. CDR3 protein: CASRGHRDWPGDTQYF. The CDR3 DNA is TGTGCCAGCAGGGGACACCGGGACTGGCCCGGAGATACGCAGTATTTT.

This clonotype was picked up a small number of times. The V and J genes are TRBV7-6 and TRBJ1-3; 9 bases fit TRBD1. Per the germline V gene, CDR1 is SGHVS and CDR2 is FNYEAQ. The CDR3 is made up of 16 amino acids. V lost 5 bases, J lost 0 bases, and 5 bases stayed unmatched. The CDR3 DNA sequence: TGTGCCAGCAGCCCGGACAGGGGCAACTCTGGAAACACCATATATTTT. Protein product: CASSPDRGNSGNTIYF.

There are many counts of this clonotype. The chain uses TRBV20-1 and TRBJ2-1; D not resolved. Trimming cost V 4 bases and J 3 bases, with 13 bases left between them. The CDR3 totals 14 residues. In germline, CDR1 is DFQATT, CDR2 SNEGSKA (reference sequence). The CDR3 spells CSATLLRVYNEQFF. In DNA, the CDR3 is TGCAGTGCTACCCTACTAAGAGTCTACAATGAGCAGTTCTTC.

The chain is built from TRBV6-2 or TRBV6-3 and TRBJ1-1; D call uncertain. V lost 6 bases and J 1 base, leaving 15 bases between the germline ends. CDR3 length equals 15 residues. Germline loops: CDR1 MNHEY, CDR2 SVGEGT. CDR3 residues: CASRETRRWNTEAFF. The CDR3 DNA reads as TGTGCCAGCAGGGAGACTCGCCGATGGAACACTGAAGCTTTCTTT.

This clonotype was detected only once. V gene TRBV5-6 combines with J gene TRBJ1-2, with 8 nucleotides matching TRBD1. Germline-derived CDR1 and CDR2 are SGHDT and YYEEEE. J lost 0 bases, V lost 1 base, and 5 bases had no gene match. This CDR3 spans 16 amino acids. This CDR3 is CASSLWDRSSNYGYTF. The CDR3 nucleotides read TGTGCCAGCAGCTTGTGGGACAGGTCCTCTAACTATGGCTACACCTTC.

The DNA of the CDR3 is TGTGCCAGCAGTTTAGCCACTGGACTAGCGGGAAGCGAGCAGTACTTC. Its translation: CASSLATGLAGSEQYF. V usage is TRBV12-3 or TRBV12-4 and J usage is TRBJ2-7; 12 bases map to TRBD2. J lost 6 bases, V lost 0 bases, and 6 bases had no gene match. The CDR3 consists of 16 residues.

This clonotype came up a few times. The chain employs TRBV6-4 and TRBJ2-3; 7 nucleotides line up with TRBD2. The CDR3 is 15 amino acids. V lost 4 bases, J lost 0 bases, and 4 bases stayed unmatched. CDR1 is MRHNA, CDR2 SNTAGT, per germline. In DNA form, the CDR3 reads TGTGCCAGCAGTGCAGGACTAGGGAGCACAGATACGCAGTATTTT. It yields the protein CASSAGLGSTDTQYF.

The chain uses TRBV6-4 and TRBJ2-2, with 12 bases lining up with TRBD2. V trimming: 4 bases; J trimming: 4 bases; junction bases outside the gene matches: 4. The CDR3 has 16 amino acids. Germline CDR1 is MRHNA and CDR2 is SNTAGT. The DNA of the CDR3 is TGTGCCAGCAGTGTCACTAGCGGGAGGAGCACCGGGGAGCTGTTTTTT. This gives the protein CASSVTSGRSTGELFF.

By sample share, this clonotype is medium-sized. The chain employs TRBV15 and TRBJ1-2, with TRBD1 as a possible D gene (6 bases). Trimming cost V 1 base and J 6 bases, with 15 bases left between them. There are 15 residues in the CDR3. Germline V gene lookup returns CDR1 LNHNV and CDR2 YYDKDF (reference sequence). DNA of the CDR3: TGTGCCACCAGCAGAGGAGGGGGTTGGGTCGATGGCTACACCTTC. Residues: CATSRGGGWVDGYTF.